The 5 T cell receptor beta chains reported below all come from one sample, sequenced in a study of cytomegalovirus exposure and HLA in healthy donors. Primers: 60 Vbeta forward and 13 Jbeta reverse. Assay used: immunoSEQ multiplex PCR; TCRdb lists only in-frame clones, some missing. Among about 140,000 clones listed, approximately 80% were seen once. Sequenced sample: PBMCs. The receptor source for this set is a man aged 35 to 55 in good health and CMV-seropositive.

The chain carries TRBV5-1 and TRBJ1-5; D may be TRBD1 (6 bases). This CDR3 is built from 17 residues. V lost 4 bases to trimming and J lost 2 bases, with 19 bases between them. In germline, CDR1 is SGHRS, CDR2 YFSETQ. This CDR3 is CASSPTYSTGGNQPQHF. In nucleotides, the CDR3 is TGCGCCAGCAGCCCAACCTACTCGACAGGTGGCAATCAGCCCCAGCATTTT.

This chain links TRBV7-3 with TRBJ2-1; D is possibly TRBD2 (6 bases). Trimming stripped 0 bases from V and 12 bases from J, with 12 bases between. CDR1 SGHTA and CDR2 FQGTGA come from the germline V gene. The CDR3 length is 13 residues. This CDR3 reads CASSLTPGVGQFF. In DNA, the CDR3 is TGTGCCAGCAGCTTAACTCCGGGGGTGGGGCAGTTCTTC.

The chain carries TRBV30 and TRBJ2-1, with TRBD1 identical over 11 bases. Germline values: CDR1 GTSNPN, CDR2 SVGIG (reference sequence). The CDR3 runs to 11 residues. The CDR3 sequence is CAWDRGNEQFF. CDR3 in DNA: TGTGCATGGGACAGGGGGAATGAGCAGTTCTTC.

This clone appeared a single time. The chain joins TRBV18 to TRBJ2-5, with 7 bases lining up with TRBD2. The junction had 5 bases not matched to a gene; V was cut back by 3 bases and J by 4 bases. Germline V CDR1 and CDR2: KGHSH, LQKENI. The CDR3 has 14 residues. The CDR3 DNA sequence: TGTGCCAGCTCACCTCAAGAGCGGGGAGAGACCCAGTACTTC. It translates to CASSPQERGETQYF.

This sequence joins TRBV4-3 and TRBJ2-1, with TRBD2 as a possible D gene (6 bases). The CDR3 is made up of 13 amino acids. Trimming left V 3 bases short and J 7 bases short, with 10 bases between. Germline loops: CDR1 LGHNA, CDR2 YSLEER. CDR3 DNA: TGCGCCAGCAGCCACCCCGGGGGTAATGAGCAGTTCTTC. It yields the protein CASSHPGGNEQFF.